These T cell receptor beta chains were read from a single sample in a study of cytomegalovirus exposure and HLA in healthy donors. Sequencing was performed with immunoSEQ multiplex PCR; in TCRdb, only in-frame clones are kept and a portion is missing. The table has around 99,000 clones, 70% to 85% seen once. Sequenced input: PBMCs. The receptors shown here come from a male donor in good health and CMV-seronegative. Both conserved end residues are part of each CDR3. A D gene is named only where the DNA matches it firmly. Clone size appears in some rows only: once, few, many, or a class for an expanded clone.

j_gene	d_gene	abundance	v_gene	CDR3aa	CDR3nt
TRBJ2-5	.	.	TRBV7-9	CASGGWETQYF	TGTGCCAGCGGAGGATGGGAGACCCAGTACTTC
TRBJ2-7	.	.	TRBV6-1	CASSPPVGGYEQYF	TGTGCCAGCAGCCCCCCCGTAGGAGGCTACGAGCAGTACTTC
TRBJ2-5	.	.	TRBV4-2	CASSQDLQTNQNTETQYF	TGTGCCAGCAGCCAAGATCTTCAGACTAACCAGAACACAGAGACCCAGTACTTC
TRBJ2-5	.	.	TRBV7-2	CASCIGTGNRETQYF	TGTGCCAGCTGTATCGGCACAGGGAACCGAGAGACCCAGTACTTC
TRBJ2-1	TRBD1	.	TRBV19	CASSFGTGNNEQFF	TGTGCCAGTAGTTTTGGGACAGGCAACAATGAGCAGTTCTTC
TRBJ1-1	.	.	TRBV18	CASSLASADTEAFF	TGTGCCAGCTCACTGGCCTCGGCGGACACTGAAGCTTTCTTT
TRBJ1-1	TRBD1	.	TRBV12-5	CASGLVRDRGLTEAFF	TGTGCTAGTGGTTTGGTAAGGGACAGGGGGCTTACTGAAGCTTTCTTT
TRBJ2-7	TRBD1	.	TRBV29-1	CSVKGPGQGIYEQYF	TGCAGCGTCAAGGGCCCGGGACAGGGAATATACGAGCAGTACTTC
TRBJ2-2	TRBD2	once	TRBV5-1	CASSLAGGNTGELFF	TGCGCCAGCAGCTTAGCGGGAGGGAACACCGGGGAGCTGTTTTTT
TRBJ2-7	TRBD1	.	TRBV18	CASSMPGQGTYEQYF	TGTGCCAGCTCAATGCCGGGACAGGGGACCTACGAGCAGTACTTC
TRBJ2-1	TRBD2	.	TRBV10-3	CAISLLAASYNEQFF	TGTGCCATCAGCTTACTAGCGGCCTCCTACAATGAGCAGTTCTTC
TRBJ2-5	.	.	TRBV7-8	CASSPVRVETQYF	TGTGCCAGCAGCCCGGTCAGGGTAGAGACCCAGTACTTC
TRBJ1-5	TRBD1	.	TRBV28	CASRNGQGGIRSNQPQHF	TGTGCCAGCAGGAATGGACAGGGCGGTATTAGAAGCAATCAGCCCCAGCATTTT
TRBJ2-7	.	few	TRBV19	CASGRSSEQYF	TGTGCCAGTGGGAGGTCGAGTGAGCAGTACTTC
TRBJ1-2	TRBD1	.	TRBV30	CAWSVGQTGGAGGYTF	TGTGCCTGGAGTGTAGGGCAGACAGGGGGCGCAGGTGGCTACACCTTC
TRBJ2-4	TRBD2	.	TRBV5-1	CASSLGVRTGGSENIQYF	TGCGCCAGCAGCTTGGGGGTACGAACGGGAGGGTCCGAAAACATTCAGTACTTC
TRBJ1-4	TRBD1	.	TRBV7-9	CASSPDRVREKLFF	TGTGCCAGCAGCCCTGACAGGGTCCGAGAAAAGCTGTTTTTT